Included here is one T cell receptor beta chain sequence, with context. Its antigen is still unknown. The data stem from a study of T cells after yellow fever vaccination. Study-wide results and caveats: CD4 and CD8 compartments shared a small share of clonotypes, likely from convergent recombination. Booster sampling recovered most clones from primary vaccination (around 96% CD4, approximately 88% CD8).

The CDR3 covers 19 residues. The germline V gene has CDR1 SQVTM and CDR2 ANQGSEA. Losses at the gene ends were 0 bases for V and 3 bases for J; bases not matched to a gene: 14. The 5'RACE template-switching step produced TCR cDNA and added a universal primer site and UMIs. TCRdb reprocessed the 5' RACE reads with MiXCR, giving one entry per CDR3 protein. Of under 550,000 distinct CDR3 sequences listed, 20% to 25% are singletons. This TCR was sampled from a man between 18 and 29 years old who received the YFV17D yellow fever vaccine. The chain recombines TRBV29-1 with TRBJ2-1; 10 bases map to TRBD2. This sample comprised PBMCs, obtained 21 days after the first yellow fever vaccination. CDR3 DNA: TGCAGCGTTGAAGACTTCATAGCGGGGGGCCGACCCATCTACAATGAGCAGTTCTTC. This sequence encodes CSVEDFIAGGRPIYNEQFF.